This TCR beta chain was observed in a study of human T cells and chemical hapten exposure (dated by TCRdb to the early 2020s). Concerning the study at large: For sensitization, 2% DPC in acetone was applied to a 2 cm by 2 cm area of upper inner arm skin. Patients additionally received weekly therapeutic DPC doses to the scalp throughout the roughly 24-week study period. Patch tests used Finn chambers with 0.01% DPC on the upper back, scored after 6 days by International Contact Dermatitis Research Group standards. Most of the patients in the cohort were female, and the cohort covered alopecia areata with under or over 50% scalp involvement, alopecia totalis and alopecia universalis. Libraries were pooled for sequencing, and variation in per-sample TCR yields was attributed mainly to small differences in library volumes within the pool. The study tracked peripheral blood TCR repertoire changes in vivo during primary and secondary sensitization to the hapten diphenylcyclopropenone (DPC) in alopecia patients. Blood was sampled from patients pre-sensitization (week 0) and at 2, 6 and about 24 weeks after DPC sensitization. Blood for TCR sequencing was provided by twenty-nine alopecia patients at one to four time points (pre-sensitization, 2, 6 and 24 weeks).

The sample's time point label, decoded: patch test 1, 2 weeks after DPC sensitization. Sample treatment or condition, as interpreted from the label and publication: therapeutic diphenylcyclopropenone sensitization with weekly scalp DPC. Blood at each patch-test visit was drawn before the patch test was applied. Eligible patients were aged 18 to 70, diagnosed with alopecia, deemed suitable for DPC therapy, and excluded if pregnant. Total RNA was isolated from unfractionated whole blood collected in Tempus Blood RNA tubes. Library preparation used RACE. Sequencing was performed on a NextSeq 500. Library preparation attached unique molecular identifiers to individual cDNA molecules for quantitative, reproducible TCR counting. Each blood RNA sample was used to sequence both TCR alpha and TCR beta chains. On the authors' methods: The median number of TCRs per sample was roughly 100,000, ranging from about 20,000 to 750,000. V, J and CDR3 annotation of the TCR reads was performed with the Decombinator software suite. For PS versus PT1 abundance plots, all samples were subsampled to the same number of TCRs (28,000). Expanded TCRs were defined as absent before sensitization and observed at least eight times at the 2-week time point. TCRdb's own reprocessing of the public reads used fastp at Q25 and MiXCR and kept productive beta chains. One record per CDR3 amino acid sequence lists the most common genes and DNA. These V and J calls are TCRdb output, not the study's own analysis. The sample records some 81,000 distinct CDR3 sequences, approximately 8% of which are singletons. The ten most abundant clones make up 1.5% to 1.9% of the sample.

The table lists this clonotype with many counts. Its target antigen remains unknown. No quality values exist for individual bases; no much larger clone is one base distant. The paper's findings and limits, for the study overall: Expanded TCRs formed significantly more large CDR3 similarity clusters than pre-sensitization or healthy control sets, consistent with antigen-driven responses. Alopecia, a presumed autoimmune disease, was present in all patients, so the immune response of the patients might differ from that of healthy individuals. Patch test score was positively correlated with the number of PT1 expanded TCRs, with significance at thresholds 8, 16 and 32 but not at 4. Repeated subsampling changed both the strength of the expansion versus patch-test correlation and the threshold at which that correlation became significant. The number of TCRs above 1 in 1000 frequency did not change with DPC sensitization; there was no evidence of global repertoire structure alterations.

V lost 3 bases and J lost 6 bases, and the count of bases not matched to a germline gene is 18. Its CDR3 holds 17 amino acids, cysteine through phenylalanine. Just the 51-base CDR3 DNA is kept, in frame starting at base 1. The germline V gene gives CDR1 as SGDLS and CDR2 as YYNGEE. Recombination linked TRBV9 to TRBJ2-7, with TRBD1 matching 7 junction bases. This clonotype was obtained from a woman in her 30s with alopecia areata. Some clones in this sample may be carry-over from other donors' samples. This specimen consisted of whole blood, obtained in connection with sensitization to the hapten diphenylcyclopropenone (DPC). The DNA sequence follows: TGTGCCAGCAGCGAATCGGGACAGATACCCAATCTGATCGAGCAGTACTTC. Translated, this gives CASSESGQIPNLIEQYF.